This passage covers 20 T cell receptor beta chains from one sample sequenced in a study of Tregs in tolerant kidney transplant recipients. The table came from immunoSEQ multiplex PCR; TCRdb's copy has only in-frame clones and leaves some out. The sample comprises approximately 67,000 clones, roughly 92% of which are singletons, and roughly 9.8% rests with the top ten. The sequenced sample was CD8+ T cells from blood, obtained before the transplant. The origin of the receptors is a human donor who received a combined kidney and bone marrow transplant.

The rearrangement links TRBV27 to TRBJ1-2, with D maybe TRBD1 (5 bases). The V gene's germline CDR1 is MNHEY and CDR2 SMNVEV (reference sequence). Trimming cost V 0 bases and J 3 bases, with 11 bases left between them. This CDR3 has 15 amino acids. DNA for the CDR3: TGTGCCAGCAGTTTATCTCAGGGCGCATACTATGGCTACACCTTC. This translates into CASSLSQGAYYGYTF.

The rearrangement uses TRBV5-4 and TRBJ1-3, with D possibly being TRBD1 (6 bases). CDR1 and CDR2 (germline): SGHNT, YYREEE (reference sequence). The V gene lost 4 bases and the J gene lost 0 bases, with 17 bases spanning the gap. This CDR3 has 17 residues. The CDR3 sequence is CASSLTTQGLSGNTIYF. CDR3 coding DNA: TGTGCCAGCAGCCTCACGACACAGGGTCTCTCTGGAAACACCATATATTTT.

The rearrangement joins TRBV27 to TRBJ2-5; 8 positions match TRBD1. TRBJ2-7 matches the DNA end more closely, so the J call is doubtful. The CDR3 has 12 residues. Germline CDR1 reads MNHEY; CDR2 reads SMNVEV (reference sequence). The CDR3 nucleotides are TGTGCCTGGCGGACAGGGAGCTACGAGCAGTACTTC. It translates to CAWRTGSYEQYF.

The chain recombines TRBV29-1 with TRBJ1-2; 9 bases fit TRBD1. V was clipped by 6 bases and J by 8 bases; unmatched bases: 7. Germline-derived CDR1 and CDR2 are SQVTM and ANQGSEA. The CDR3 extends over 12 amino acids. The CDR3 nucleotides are TGCAGCGTACCCGGGACAGGGATCGGCTACACCTTC. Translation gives CSVPGTGIGYTF.

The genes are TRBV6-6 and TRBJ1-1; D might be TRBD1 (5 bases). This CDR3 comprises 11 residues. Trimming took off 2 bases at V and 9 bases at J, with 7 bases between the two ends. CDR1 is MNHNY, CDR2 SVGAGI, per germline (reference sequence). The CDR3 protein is CASSYGTKAFF. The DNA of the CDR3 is TGTGCCAGCAGTTACGGGACTAAAGCTTTCTTT.

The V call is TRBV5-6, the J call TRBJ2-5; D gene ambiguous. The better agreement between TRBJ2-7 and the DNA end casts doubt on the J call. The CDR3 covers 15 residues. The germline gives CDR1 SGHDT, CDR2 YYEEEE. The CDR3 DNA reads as TGTGCCAGCAGCTTATGGAGTTATCCCCTCTACGAGCAGTACTTC. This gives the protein CASSLWSYPLYEQYF.

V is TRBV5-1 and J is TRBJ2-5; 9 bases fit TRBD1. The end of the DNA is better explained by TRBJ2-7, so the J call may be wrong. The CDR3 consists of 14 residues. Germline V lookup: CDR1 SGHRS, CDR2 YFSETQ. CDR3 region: CASSYGTGNYEQYF. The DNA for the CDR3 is TGCGCCAGCAGCTACGGGACAGGGAACTACGAGCAGTACTTC.

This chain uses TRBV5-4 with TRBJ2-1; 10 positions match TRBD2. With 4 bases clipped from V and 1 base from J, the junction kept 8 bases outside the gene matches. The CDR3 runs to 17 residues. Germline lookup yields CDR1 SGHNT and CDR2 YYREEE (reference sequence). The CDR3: CASSRAGGHLSYNEQFF. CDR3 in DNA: TGTGCCAGCAGCCGAGCGGGGGGGCACTTATCCTACAATGAGCAGTTCTTC.

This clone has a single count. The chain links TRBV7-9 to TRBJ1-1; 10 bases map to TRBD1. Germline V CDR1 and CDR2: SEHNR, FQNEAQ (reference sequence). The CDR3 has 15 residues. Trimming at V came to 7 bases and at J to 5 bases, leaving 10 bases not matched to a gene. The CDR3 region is CASTDRGLGRTEAFF. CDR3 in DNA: TGTGCCAGCACCGACAGGGGGCTGGGTAGGACTGAAGCTTTCTTT.

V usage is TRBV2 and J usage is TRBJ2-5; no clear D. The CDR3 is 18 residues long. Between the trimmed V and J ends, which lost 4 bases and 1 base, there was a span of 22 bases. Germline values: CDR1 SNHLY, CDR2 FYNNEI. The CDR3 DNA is TGTGCCAGCAGTGGATCTGGTGGAGAACACACTACCCAAGAGACCCAGTACTTC. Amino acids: CASSGSGGEHTTQETQYF.

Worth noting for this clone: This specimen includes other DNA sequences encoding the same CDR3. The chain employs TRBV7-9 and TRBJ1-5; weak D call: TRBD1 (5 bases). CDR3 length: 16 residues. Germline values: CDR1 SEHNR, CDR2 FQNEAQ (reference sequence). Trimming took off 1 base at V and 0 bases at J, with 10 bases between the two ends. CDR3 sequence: CASSLGGEYSNQPQHF. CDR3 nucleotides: TGTGCCAGCAGCTTAGGGGGGGAATATAGCAATCAGCCCCAGCATTTT.

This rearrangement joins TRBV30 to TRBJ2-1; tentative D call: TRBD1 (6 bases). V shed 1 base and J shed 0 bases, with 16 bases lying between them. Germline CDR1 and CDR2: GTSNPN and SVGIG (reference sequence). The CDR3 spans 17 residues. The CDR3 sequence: CAWSGQPHRDSYNEQFF. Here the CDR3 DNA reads TGTGCCTGGAGTGGCCAACCTCACAGGGACTCCTACAATGAGCAGTTCTTC. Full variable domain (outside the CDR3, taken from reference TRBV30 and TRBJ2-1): SQTIHQWPATLVQPVGSPLSLECTVEGTSNPNLYWYRQAAGRGLQLLFYSVGIGQISSEVPQNLSASRPQDRQFILSSKKLLLSDSGFYLCAWSGQPHRDSYNEQFFGPGTRLTVL.

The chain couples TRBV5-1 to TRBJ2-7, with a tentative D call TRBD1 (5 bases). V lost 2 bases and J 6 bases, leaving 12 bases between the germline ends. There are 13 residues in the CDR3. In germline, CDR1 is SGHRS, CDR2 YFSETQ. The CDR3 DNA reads TGCGCCAGCAGCTTTACAGGTTTCAGCGAGCAGTACTTC. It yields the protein CASSFTGFSEQYF.

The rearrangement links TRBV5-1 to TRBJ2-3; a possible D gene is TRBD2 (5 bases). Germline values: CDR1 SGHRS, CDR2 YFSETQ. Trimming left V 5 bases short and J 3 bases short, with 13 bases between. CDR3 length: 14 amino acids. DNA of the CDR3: TGCGCCAGCAGTGTTAGGGAGTGGACAGATACGCAGTATTTT. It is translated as CASSVREWTDTQYF. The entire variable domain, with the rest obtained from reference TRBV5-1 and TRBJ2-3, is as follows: KAGVTQTPRYLIKTRGQQVTLSCSPISGHRSVSWYQQTPGQGLQFLFEYFSETQRNKGNFPGRFSGRQFSNSRSEMNVSTLELGDSALYLCASSVREWTDTQYFGPGTRLTVL.

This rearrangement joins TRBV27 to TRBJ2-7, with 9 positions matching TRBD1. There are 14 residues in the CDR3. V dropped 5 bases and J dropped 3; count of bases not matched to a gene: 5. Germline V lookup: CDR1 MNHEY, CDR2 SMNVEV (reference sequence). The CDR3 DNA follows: TGTGCCAGCAGTGTGGGACAGGGTAACTACGAGCAGTACTTC. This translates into CASSVGQGNYEQYF.

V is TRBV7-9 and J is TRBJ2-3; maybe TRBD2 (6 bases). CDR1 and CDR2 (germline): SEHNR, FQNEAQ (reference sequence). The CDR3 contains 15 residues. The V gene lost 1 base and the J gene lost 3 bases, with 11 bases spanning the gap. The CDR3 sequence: CASSLVGGVTDTQYF. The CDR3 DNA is TGTGCCAGCAGCTTAGTGGGGGGAGTGACAGATACGCAGTATTTT.

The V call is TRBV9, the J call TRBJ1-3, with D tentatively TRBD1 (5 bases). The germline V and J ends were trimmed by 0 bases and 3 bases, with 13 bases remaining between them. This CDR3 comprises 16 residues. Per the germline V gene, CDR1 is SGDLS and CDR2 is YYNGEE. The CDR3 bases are TGTGCCAGCAGCGTAGGACCAGGGATGTATGGAAACACCATATATTTT. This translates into CASSVGPGMYGNTIYF.

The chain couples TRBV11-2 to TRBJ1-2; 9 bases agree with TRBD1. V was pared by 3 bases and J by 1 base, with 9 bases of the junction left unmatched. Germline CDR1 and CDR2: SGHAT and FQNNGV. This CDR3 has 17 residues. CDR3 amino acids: CASSFGQGFLGNYGYTF. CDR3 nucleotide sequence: TGTGCCAGCAGCTTCGGACAGGGGTTTTTGGGTAACTATGGCTACACCTTC.

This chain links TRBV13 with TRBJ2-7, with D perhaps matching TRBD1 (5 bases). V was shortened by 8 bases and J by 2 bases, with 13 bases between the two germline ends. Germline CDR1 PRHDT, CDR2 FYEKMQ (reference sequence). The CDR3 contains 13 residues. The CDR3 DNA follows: TGTGCCAGCGCGACGGACACCGCCTACGAGCAGTACTTC. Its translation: CASATDTAYEQYF.

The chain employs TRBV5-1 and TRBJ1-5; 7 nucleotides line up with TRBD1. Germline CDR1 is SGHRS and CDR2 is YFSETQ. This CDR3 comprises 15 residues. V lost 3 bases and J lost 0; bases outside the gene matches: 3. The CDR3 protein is CASSWTGDSNQPQHF. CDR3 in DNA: TGCGCCAGCAGCTGGACAGGAGATAGCAATCAGCCCCAGCATTTT.